This T cell receptor beta chain was recorded in a study of cytomegalovirus exposure and HLA in healthy donors. The PCR contained 60 Vbeta and 13 Jbeta primers. Libraries were prepared by immunoSEQ multiplex PCR; TCRdb keeps only in-frame clonotypes and omits some of them. The sample gives 110,000 or so clones, around 70% of which show up once; approximately 10% is in the top ten. Germline V CDR1 and CDR2: KGHSH, LQKENI. V shed 0 bases and J shed 2 bases, with 10 bases lying between them. The CDR3 is made up of 15 amino acids. The chain links TRBV18 to TRBJ1-2, with D possibly TRBD1 on 6 matching bases. This receptor was obtained from a woman aged 50 to 60 in good health and CMV-seropositive. Sequencing was performed on PBMCs. DNA of the CDR3: TGTGCCAGCTCACCACCGAACAGGGTCAACTATGGCTACACCTTC. The encoded protein is CASSPPNRVNYGYTF.